Following are 4 T cell receptor beta chains from one sample sequenced in a study of T-cell memory formation after mild COVID-19. TCRdb re-called the 5' RACE reads with MiXCR, one entry per CDR3 protein. Seen here are about 290,000 distinct CDR3 sequences, 15% observed once, and the top ten hold 22%. Sequenced input: PBMCs or a T cell subset sorted from them (not recorded which). The origin of the receptors is a man younger than 30 who had mild COVID-19 (a few samples of this study predate the infection). Cell type and time point are not known.

This clonotype has a single count. The rearrangement joins TRBV19 to TRBJ2-5; D might be TRBD1 (5 bases). V was shortened by 5 bases and J by 4 bases, with 14 bases between the two germline ends. The germline gives CDR1 LNHDA, CDR2 SQIVND (reference sequence). This CDR3 is 14 amino acids long. CDR3: CASSAFQGSETQYF. The CDR3 DNA is TGTGCCAGTAGTGCGTTCCAGGGATCAGAGACCCAGTACTTC.

Only a few counts were recorded for this clonotype. The chain couples TRBV6-2 or TRBV6-3 to TRBJ1-5, with D unclear. The germline gives CDR1 MNHEY, CDR2 SVGEGT. The CDR3 contains 13 residues. The V and J ends lost 4 bases and 1 base respectively, with 5 bases between them. CDR3 DNA: TGTGCCAGCAGTTTGCCGAGCAATCAGCCCCAGCATTTT. Its translation: CASSLPSNQPQHF.

This chain links TRBV9 with TRBJ1-6, with 7 positions matching TRBD1. Germline V lookup: CDR1 SGDLS, CDR2 YYNGEE. The junction had 3 bases not matched to a gene; V was cut back by 3 bases and J by 6 bases. The length of the CDR3 is 14 residues. The CDR3 loop reads CASSEGQPNSPLHF. In nucleotides, the CDR3 is TGTGCCAGCAGCGAGGGACAGCCTAATTCACCCCTCCACTTT.

There are many counts of this clonotype. This chain joins TRBV12-3 or TRBV12-4 and TRBJ2-1; the D gene is possibly TRBD2 (6 bases). This CDR3 comprises 14 residues. The V end was cut by 0 bases, the J end by 7 bases, with 10 bases between. The CDR3 is CASSLAELANEQFF. The CDR3 coding sequence is TGTGCCAGCAGTTTAGCGGAGCTAGCGAATGAGCAGTTCTTC.